The 18 T cell receptor beta chains below come from one sample, sequenced in a study of T cell repertoires in cytomegalovirus infection. TCRdb reprocessed the reads with MiXCR, giving one entry per CDR3 protein. The sample shows hundreds of thousands of distinct CDR3 sequences, 20% to 25% of them seen only once. The sample consisted of CD8+ T cells from PBMCs. These TCRs come from a human donor in good health (CMV status not recorded). Some clones in this sample may be carry-over from other donors' samples.

The gene calls are TRBV29-1 and TRBJ1-2; 10 nucleotides align to TRBD1. Germline loops: CDR1 SQVTM, CDR2 ANQGSEA. V gave up 4 bases and J gave up 7 bases; unmatched junction bases: 6. CDR3 size: 13 residues. The CDR3 reads CSVVETGGSGYTF. The CDR3 nucleotides are TGCAGCGTTGTGGAGACAGGGGGCTCTGGCTACACCTTC.

This clonotype was detected many times. The V and J genes are TRBV6-1 and TRBJ2-1, with 8 bases matching TRBD1. With 5 bases clipped from V and 2 bases from J, the junction kept 14 bases outside the gene matches. Germline loops: CDR1 MNHNS, CDR2 SASEGT. The CDR3 spans 18 residues. For the CDR3, the DNA is TGTGCCAGCAGTATGGACAGGGATGTCGGGGTCCCCTACAATGAGCAGTTCTTC. Residues: CASSMDRDVGVPYNEQFF.

The chain couples TRBV12-3 or TRBV12-4 to TRBJ2-5, with a possible D match to TRBD1 (5 bases). CDR3 length: 13 amino acids. Trimming cost V 6 bases and J 0 bases, with 8 bases left between them. CDR3 loop: CASRPDNQETQYF. The DNA of the CDR3 is TGTGCCAGCAGGCCGGACAACCAAGAGACCCAGTACTTC.

In its sample, this clonotype was seen once. This is likely an artifact of a read error, given a far larger clone one base away. V and J are TRBV7-6 and TRBJ1-1, with D possibly being TRBD1 (6 bases). CDR3 length: 13 residues. Germline loops: CDR1 SGHVS, CDR2 FNYEAQ. This chain's CDR3 is CVSSLAQGTEAFF. In nucleotides, the CDR3 is TGTGTCAGCAGCTTAGCACAGGGCACTGAAGCTTTCTTT. Full variable domain (missing parts from reference TRBV7-6 and TRBJ1-1): GAGVSQSPRYKVTKRGQDVALRCDPISGHVSLYWYRQALGQGPEFLTYFNYEAQQDKSGLPNDRFSAERPEGSISTLTIQRTEQRDSAMYRCVSSLAQGTEAFFGQGTRLTVV.

CDR3 protein: CARGGRGTGELFF. The CDR3 DNA sequence: TGTGCTCGAGGGGGGCGAGGCACCGGGGAGCTGTTTTTT. V is TRBV6-6 and J is TRBJ2-2; D is perhaps TRBD1 or TRBD2 (6 bases each). The CDR3 is 13 amino acids. Germline lookup yields CDR1 MNHNY and CDR2 SVGAGI (reference sequence).

A few counts support this clonotype. Relative to the germline gene, one junction end is altered; a read error may explain this. V and J are TRBV10-3 and TRBJ1-1; D unclear. Germline values: CDR1 ENHRY, CDR2 SYGVKD. The CDR3 extends over 11 amino acids. The CDR3 sequence is CAISESPSIIF. The CDR3 DNA sequence: TGTGCCATCAGTGAGTCACCCTCCATAATCTTT.

This chain connects TRBV29-1 to TRBJ2-2; possible D gene TRBD1, 6 bases. This CDR3 is 14 amino acids long. CDR1 is SQVTM and CDR2 is ANQGSEA in the germline V gene. Trimming took 3 bases from V and 2 from J, leaving 10 bases between them. CDR3: CSVDMDRNTGELFF. The CDR3 nucleotides are TGCAGCGTTGATATGGACAGAAACACCGGGGAGCTGTTTTTT.

The rearrangement joins TRBV20-1 to TRBJ2-1; weak D call: TRBD2 (6 bases). This CDR3 is 15 amino acids long. From germline, CDR1 is DFQATT and CDR2 SNEGSKA (reference sequence). V was shortened by 5 bases and J by 0 bases, with 14 bases between the two germline ends. The CDR3 spells CSASSAGRSYNEQFF. The DNA for the CDR3 is TGCAGTGCTTCTTCAGCGGGCCGCTCCTACAATGAGCAGTTCTTC.

A remark on this clonotype: A much larger clone lies a single base off, so this may be a read error. V usage is TRBV6-2 or TRBV6-3 and J usage is TRBJ2-2; TRBD2 agrees at 10 bases. V gave up 7 bases and J gave up 5 bases; unmatched junction bases: 10. The CDR3 sequence is 16 residues long. CDR1 and CDR2 (germline): MNHEY, SVGEGT. The CDR3 coding sequence is TGTGCCAGCAAGGGACTAGCGAGGTTCTGGACCGGGGAGCTGTTTTTT. This encodes CASKGLARFWTGELFF.

The chain links TRBV14 to TRBJ2-5; unclear D gene. Germline CDR1 SGHDN, CDR2 FVKESK. The CDR3 covers 16 residues. The germline V and J ends were trimmed by 3 bases and 4 bases, with 18 bases remaining between them. The CDR3 bases are TGTGCCAGCAGCCAGGGGTTCGATGGGGTCGGAGAGACCCAGTACTTC. It encodes CASSQGFDGVGETQYF.

The table lists this clonotype with a few counts. This CDR3 reads CAISEAANTGELFF. The CDR3, as DNA: TGTGCCATCAGTGAGGCAGCGAACACCGGGGAGCTGTTTTTT. The gene calls are TRBV10-3 and TRBJ2-2; D not certain. Germline values: CDR1 ENHRY, CDR2 SYGVKD. The length of the CDR3 is 14 residues. The V gene lost 2 bases and the J gene lost 0 bases, with 4 bases spanning the gap.

The V and J genes are TRBV7-9 and TRBJ2-2, with 9 bases aligning to TRBD1. The CDR3 loop spans 18 amino acids. The ends lost 2 bases at V and 3 bases at J; junction bases unmatched: 10. The V gene's germline CDR1 is SEHNR and CDR2 FQNEAQ (reference sequence). For the CDR3, the DNA is TGTGCCAGCAGCTTATGGCCGGGACAGGGAGCGTACACCGGGGAGCTGTTTTTT. This codes for CASSLWPGQGAYTGELFF.

The table lists this clonotype with a few counts. The V gene is TRBV7-9, the J gene TRBJ2-5; 8 bases align to TRBD2. Germline CDR1 is SEHNR and CDR2 is FQNEAQ (reference sequence). The ends lost 5 bases at V and 5 bases at J; junction bases unmatched: 7. The CDR3 consists of 14 residues. The CDR3, as DNA: TGTGCCAGCAGCCAAACTAGCGGAGGGGAGACCCAGTACTTC. It specifies CASSQTSGGETQYF.

This clonotype was found a few times. This chain links TRBV15 with TRBJ1-3; D gene unclear. Trimming shortened V by 4 bases and J by 3 bases, and 13 bases separated the two germline ends. CDR3 length equals 15 residues. Germline-derived CDR1 and CDR2 are LNHNV and YYDKDF (reference sequence). The CDR3: CATSKQNEGGNTIYF. CDR3 DNA sequence: TGTGCCACCAGCAAACAAAATGAGGGTGGAAACACCATATATTTT.

There are many counts of this clonotype. This sequence joins TRBV7-2 and TRBJ1-5; no firm D call. Germline assignment: CDR1 SGHTA and CDR2 FQGNSA. V gave up 0 bases and J gave up 4 bases, with 10 bases separating them. CDR3 size: 15 residues. The CDR3 is CASSLAETVNQPQHF. Written as DNA, the CDR3 is TGTGCCAGCAGCTTAGCAGAGACGGTAAATCAGCCCCAGCATTTT. The complete variable domain, with remaining parts taken from reference TRBV7-2 and TRBJ1-5, reads GAGVSQSPSNKVTEKGKDVELRCDPISGHTALYWYRQSLGQGLEFLIYFQGNSAPDKSGLPSDRFSAERTGGSVSTLTIQRTQQEDSAVYLCASSLAETVNQPQHFGDGTRLSIL.

This chain links TRBV20-1 with TRBJ2-5; D is uncertain. The CDR3 totals 13 residues. Germline assignment: CDR1 DFQATT and CDR2 SNEGSKA (reference sequence). The germline V and J ends were trimmed by 4 bases and 1 base, with 10 bases remaining between them. CDR3 sequence (DNA): TGCAGTGCTACACGAGATCTCCAAGAGACCCAGTACTTC. Amino acids: CSATRDLQETQYF.

This clonotype came up many times. The rearrangement links TRBV7-9 to TRBJ2-7; a possible D gene is TRBD2 (6 bases). Germline lookup yields CDR1 SEHNR and CDR2 FQNEAQ (reference sequence). The CDR3 consists of 11 residues. Trimming stripped 5 bases from V and 6 bases from J, with 8 bases between. The CDR3 DNA reads TGTGCCAGCAGCGGCGGGGTCGAGCAGTACTTC. Its translation: CASSGGVEQYF.

This clonotype has only a few counts. J is TRBJ1-2 and V is TRBV7-2, with TRBD1 as a possible D gene (5 bases). Germline lookup yields CDR1 SGHTA and CDR2 FQGNSA. The CDR3 extends over 12 amino acids. V was pared by 10 bases and J by 4 bases, with 13 bases between. This CDR3 reads CAISKGIYGYTF. CDR3 in DNA: TGTGCCATCTCCAAGGGGATCTATGGCTACACCTTC.